The 18 T cell receptor beta chains below all came from one sample that was sequenced in a study of regulatory T cells in long-lasting Graves disease. Construction of the TCR beta libraries employed iRepertoire HTBI primers in conjunction with Arm-PCR of CDR3 regions. In TCRdb, the multiplex PCR reads were re-called with MiXCR into one record per CDR3 protein. The sample gives roughly 610,000 distinct CDR3 sequences, 15% to 20% of which show up once; about 20% is in the top ten. Time point given: newly diagnosed GD, antithyroid drugs for less than 3 months. Making the TCR library involved RNA that had been extracted from PBMCs. These data were likewise used in another study, on T cells in Graves' hyperthyroidism and ophthalmopathy.

Here the sequenced sample was peripheral blood mononuclear cells (PBMCs), taken at new diagnosis, from a patient treated with antithyroid drugs. These receptors all stem from a woman in her twenties or thirties with Graves disease.

This clonotype was counted at least ten times. J is TRBJ2-1 and V is TRBV28; no clear D gene. Trimming took 6 bases from V and 9 from J, leaving 30 bases between them. The CDR3 sequence is 18 residues long. CDR1 is MDHEN, CDR2 SYDVKM, per germline. CDR3 amino acids: CASSPLASVGVRIGEQFF. Here the CDR3 DNA reads TGTGCCAGCAGCCCACTCGCCTCGGTCGGAGTTAGAATTGGTGAGCAGTTCTTC.

A note on this clonotype: This may come from a read error, since a much larger clone is one base off. The chain recombines TRBV27 with TRBJ2-7; 7 bases line up with TRBD1. The CDR3 is 14 amino acids. With V trimmed by 6 bases and J by 0 bases, 5 bases remained unmatched. The germline CDR1 and CDR2 sequences are MNHEY and SMNVEV (reference sequence). The CDR3 sequence is CASRPGQPSYEQYF. DNA for the CDR3: TGTGCCAGCAGGCCGGGACAGCCCTCCTACGAGCAGTACTTC.

This clonotype was recorded a few times. The V and J genes are TRBV20-1 and TRBJ2-6, with a weak D call TRBD1 (5 bases). V dropped 0 bases and J dropped 2 bases, with 11 bases sitting between them. This CDR3 comprises 16 residues. Per the germline V gene, CDR1 is DFQATT and CDR2 is SNEGSKA (reference sequence). For the CDR3, the DNA is TGCAGTGCTAGAGATCAGGGCAGACCTGGGGCCAACGTCCTGACTTTC. This gives the protein CSARDQGRPGANVLTF.

This clonotype was detected many times. This sequence joins TRBV2 and TRBJ1-1, with D possibly TRBD1 on 5 matching bases. This CDR3 is 13 amino acids long. The germline V gene encodes CDR1 SNHLY and CDR2 FYNNEI. The V and J ends lost 3 bases and 7 bases respectively, with 12 bases between them. The DNA for the CDR3 is TGTGCCAGCAGTGACTTTAAGGGGCGTGAAGCTTTCTTT. This gives the protein CASSDFKGREAFF.

On this clonotype: This could be a read error, since a much larger clone is one nucleotide away. The genes are TRBV20-1 and TRBJ1-1, with D hard to call. V dropped 3 bases and J dropped 2 bases, with 4 bases sitting between them. Germline loops: CDR1 DFQATT, CDR2 SNEGSKA (reference sequence). The CDR3 loop spans 11 amino acids. The CDR3 DNA is TGCAGTGCTAGCAGAAACACTGAAGCTTTCTTT. This sequence encodes CSASRNTEAFF.

This clonotype was found many times. This chain links TRBV20-1 with TRBJ1-5; D not resolved. The germline gives CDR1 DFQATT, CDR2 SNEGSKA (reference sequence). With 1 base removed from V and 7 bases from J, the gap between germline ends came to 11 bases. The CDR3 sequence is 13 residues long. Here the CDR3 reads CSARGKEGQPQHF. CDR3 nucleotide sequence: TGCAGTGCTAGAGGTAAAGAGGGACAGCCCCAGCATTTT.

The chain links TRBV14 to TRBJ2-1, with D possibly matching TRBD2 (5 bases). The V and J ends lost 8 bases and 0 bases respectively, with 11 bases between them. The CDR3 runs 14 residues. Germline assignment: CDR1 SGHDN and CDR2 FVKESK. The DNA for the CDR3 is TGTGCCAGCGCGGACTCAATCTCCTACAATGAGCAGTTCTTC. Translating it yields CASADSISYNEQFF. The full variable domain, its missing parts supplied by reference TRBV14 and TRBJ2-1, is EAGVTQFPSHSVIEKGQTVTLRCDPISGHDNLYWYRRVMGKEIKFLLHFVKESKQDESGMPNNRFLAERTGGTYSTLKVQPAELEDSGVYFCASADSISYNEQFFGPGTRLTVL.

The CDR3 protein is CASSPRYGSYNEQFF. In nucleotides, the CDR3 is TGCGCCAGCAGCCCGCGATATGGCTCCTACAATGAGCAGTTCTTC. This chain joins TRBV4-1 and TRBJ2-1; no definite D call. In germline, CDR1 is MGHRA, CDR2 YSYEKL. CDR3 size: 15 residues. Trimming cost V 4 bases and J 0 bases, with 10 bases left between them.

This clonotype showed up many times. The rearrangement joins TRBV28 to TRBJ2-7, with 8 bases lining up with TRBD2. This CDR3 has 15 residues. Germline CDR1 and CDR2: MDHEN and SYDVKM. The J segment lost 1 base and the V segment lost 6 bases, leaving 8 bases of the junction unmatched. The CDR3 bases are TGTGCCAGCAGCTTAGCTAGCGGGCGGTCCTACGAGCAGTACTTC. It specifies CASSLASGRSYEQYF. Complete variable domain (other parts from reference TRBV28 and TRBJ2-7): DVKVTQSSRYLVKRTGEKVFLECVQDMDHENMFWYRQDPGLGLRLIYFSYDVKMKEKGDIPEGYSVSREKKERFSLILESASTNQTSMYLCASSLASGRSYEQYFGPGTRLTVT.

In the case of this clonotype: A much larger clone differs by one base, so this may be a read error. The chain links TRBV7-9 to TRBJ2-1; 8 positions match TRBD1. The CDR3 length is 17 residues. Germline CDR1 reads SEHNR; CDR2 reads FQNEAQ (reference sequence). The CDR3 region has the DNA TGTGCCAGCAGCTCGATACTCAGGGGGCCATCCTACAATGAGCGGTTCTTC. Residues: CASSSILRGPSYNERFF.

This clonotype was seen many times. The chain has TRBV28 and TRBJ2-7, with D possibly being TRBD1 or TRBD2 (5 bases each). Between the trimmed V and J ends, which lost 5 bases and 2 bases, there was a span of 16 bases. Germline CDR1 MDHEN, CDR2 SYDVKM. The CDR3 runs to 15 residues. The CDR3 region is CASSGIGTSPYEQYF. The CDR3, as DNA: TGTGCCAGCAGTGGAATTGGGACCTCTCCCTACGAGCAGTACTTC.

This clonotype came up many times. CDR3 region: CASSKGALEKLFF. The CDR3 coding sequence is TGTGCCAGCAGTAAGGGGGCCTTGGAAAAACTGTTTTTT. This chain uses TRBV6-1 with TRBJ1-4; 7 bases align to TRBD1. V gave up 5 bases and J gave up 8 bases; unmatched junction bases: 5. The CDR3 is made up of 13 amino acids. Germline lookup yields CDR1 MNHNS and CDR2 SASEGT.

V usage is TRBV9 and J usage is TRBJ1-2; D not resolved. With 0 bases removed from V and 9 bases from J, the gap between germline ends came to 21 bases. The germline gives CDR1 SGDLS, CDR2 YYNGEE. The CDR3 has 16 amino acids. The CDR3 is CASSVEAATDTMRYTF. The CDR3 nucleotides are TGTGCCAGCAGCGTAGAGGCAGCGACGGATACTATGCGCTACACCTTC.

CDR3 nucleotide sequence: TGTGCCACCGCGACAGGGGATGGCTACACCTTC. Amino acids: CATATGDGYTF. This sequence joins TRBV19 and TRBJ1-2, with 8 positions matching TRBD1. This CDR3 comprises 11 residues. J was trimmed by 6 bases and V by 10 bases; bases with no gene match: 4. Germline V gene sequence: CDR1 LNHDA, CDR2 SQIVND (reference sequence). The complete variable domain, with remaining parts taken from reference TRBV19 and TRBJ1-2, reads DGGITQSPKYLFRKEGQNVTLSCEQNLNHDAMYWYRQDPGQGLRLIYYSQIVNDFQKGDIAEGYSVSREKKESFPLTVTSAQKNPTAFYLCATATGDGYTFGSGTRLTVV.

This clonotype occurred once. V gene TRBV29-1 combines with J gene TRBJ1-6; D remains unclear. Trimming shortened V by 5 bases and J by 5 bases, and 16 bases separated the two germline ends. The CDR3 covers 15 residues. Germline CDR1 is SQVTM and CDR2 is ANQGSEA. The CDR3 reads CSVSAGLKDNSPLHF. The DNA for the CDR3 is TGCAGCGTTTCGGCTGGATTAAAGGATAATTCACCCCTCCACTTT.

To note about this clonotype: A read error is possible here, since a much larger clone lies one base away. The rearrangement joins TRBV11-3 to TRBJ2-1, with D unclear. V was clipped by 7 bases and J by 7 bases, with 11 bases between them. CDR3 size: 12 residues. Germline V gene lookup returns CDR1 SGHNT and CDR2 YENEEA. This chain's CDR3 is CASKGLGNEQFF. In DNA, the CDR3 is TGTGCCAGCAAGGGTCTCGGTAATGAGCAGTTCTTC.

The gene calls are TRBV6-1 and TRBJ2-1, with TRBD2 matching over 7 bases. J was trimmed by 9 bases and V by 10 bases; bases with no gene match: 12. Germline values: CDR1 MNHNS, CDR2 SASEGT. This CDR3 has 13 residues. The CDR3 is CATLGGTWGEQFF. The CDR3 DNA reads as TGTGCCACCCTGGGGGGGACGTGGGGTGAGCAGTTCTTC.

The sample holds many counts of this clonotype. This sequence joins TRBV2 and TRBJ2-7; D possibly corresponds to TRBD2 (6 bases). This CDR3 spans 13 amino acids. Trimming left V 6 bases short and J 3 bases short, with 12 bases between. CDR1 SNHLY and CDR2 FYNNEI come from the germline V gene. The CDR3 is CASRWREGYEQYF. The CDR3 coding sequence is TGTGCCAGCAGATGGAGGGAAGGCTACGAGCAGTACTTC.